This T cell receptor (beta chain) was observed in a study of blood T cell repertoires in COVID-19. All enrollees were about 18 to 89 years old and from fewer than 25 US areas. For recovered donors of Cohort 3, there were two negative PCRs, clearance, or symptom resolution. Original handling: Amplifying reference gene primers gave estimates of nucleated cell counts. Using immunoSEQ multiplex PCR, the repertoire was profiled, and TCRdb retains in-frame clones only, with some absent. V, J and clone size are taken as reported in that table, and D and trimming were inferred from the DNA itself. The table includes some 260,000 clones, roughly 90% detected once. CDR1 is GTSNPN and CDR2 is SVGIG in the germline V gene (reference sequence). The CDR3 totals 13 residues. V was clipped by 3 bases and J by 0 bases, with 8 bases between them.

The source material was PBMCs or T cells enriched from blood (not recorded which). This chain uses TRBV30 with TRBJ1-1; D gene uncertain. The TCR was taken from a man between 35 and 55 years old who had recovered from COVID-19. The CDR3 region is CAWSPNLNTEAFF. CDR3 nucleotide sequence: TGTGCCTGGAGCCCAAACTTGAACACTGAAGCTTTCTTT.